This TCR beta chain originates from a study of blood T cell repertoires in COVID-19 (dated by TCRdb to between 2020 and 2021). For context, the study as a whole: The collaborator samples originated in the United States, Italy and Spain and spanned the acute and convalescent phases of COVID-19. A de-identified subject ID, COVID-19 status, age in years and sex were almost always included in the sample metadata. The material from the prospective study consisted of cDNA or gDNA derived from T cells, B-cell-depleted T cells, or PBMCs. The repertoires were released in a freely available public database meant as a resource for research on the immune response to SARS-CoV-2. Where available, HLA class I and class II types were obtained from metadata supplied by the sample provider rather than from assay-based typing. Samples were obtained from the ongoing ImmuneRACE study (first 160 participants) and from about 1,300 subjects provided by 6 global collaborators. Deeply sampled blood TCRbeta repertoires from subjects exposed to, actively infected with, or recovered from COVID-19 were included in the dataset.

Note on this clone: Its antigen has not been determined. Per-base quality was not reported, and no clone a single base away is much larger than it.

At one collaborating source in Seattle, patients were enrolled during active infection and were followed longitudinally through the course of disease. Whole blood was collected in K2EDTA tubes by collaborating institutions according to the institutions' own protocols. Collaborator samples were shipped for TCRbeta analysis as frozen whole blood, isolated PBMCs, or DNA extracted from either sample type. Paper-wide results and their limitations: The quantity of clinical and demographic metadata differed by source and by participant and was supplied without curation.

The immunoSEQ Assay, a bias-controlled multiplex PCR, was used to amplify TCRbeta CDR3 regions from genomic DNA. In the paper's pipeline: Within the assay, amplification of reference gene primers was used to estimate how many nucleated cells each sample contained. To quantify the absolute abundance of each unique TCRbeta CDR3 rearrangement, sequence reads were collapsed and filtered. Productive Simpson clonality was computed per sample as the square root of Simpson's diversity index over productive rearrangements. What TCRdb holds here is the immuneACCESS table cut down to in-frame rearrangements. Part of the clones is not present; checked against another copy, under half of the missing clones reflect an unresolved V gene, and the others are unexplained. V and J calls and clone size follow that table, whereas D and trimming were derived from the DNA. Counted in this sample were 200,000 to 250,000 clones; 84% of them appeared once. The leading ten clones occupy under 10% of the sample.

Germline trimming amounts to 7 bases on V and 2 bases on J, with 6 as the count of junction bases outside the gene matches. CDR3 length: 14 amino acids, cysteine to phenylalanine. Only the CDR3 region is kept as DNA, spanning 42 bases read in frame from base 1. CDR1 MNHEY and CDR2 SVGAGI were looked up in the germline V gene. The chain is encoded by TRBV6-5 joined to TRBJ2-5; TRBD1 fits 8 bases in the junction. The TCR originated in a woman older than 75 with COVID-19, enrolled during active disease. Sequencing was performed on peripheral blood. The CDR3 in this case is CASTSGQGQETQYF. The DNA is as follows: TGTGCCAGCACCTCAGGACAGGGTCAAGAGACCCAGTACTTC.